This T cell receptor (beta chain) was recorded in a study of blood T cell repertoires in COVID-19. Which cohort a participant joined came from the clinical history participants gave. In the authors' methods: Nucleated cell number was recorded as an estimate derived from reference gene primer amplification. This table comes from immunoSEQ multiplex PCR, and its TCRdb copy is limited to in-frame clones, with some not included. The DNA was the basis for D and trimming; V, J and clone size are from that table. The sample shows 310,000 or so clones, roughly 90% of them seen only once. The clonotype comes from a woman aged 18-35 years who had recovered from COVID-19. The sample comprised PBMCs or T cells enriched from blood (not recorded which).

CDR3 bases: TGTGCCAGCAGTTTGCTGGACAGGCTCTACAATGAGCAGTTCTTC. Protein sequence: CASSLLDRLYNEQFF. The chain links TRBV28 to TRBJ2-1; 7 nucleotides agree with TRBD1. V gave up 3 bases and J gave up 3 bases; unmatched junction bases: 5. Germline assignment: CDR1 MDHEN and CDR2 SYDVKM. There are 15 residues in the CDR3. The full variable domain, completed using reference TRBV28 and TRBJ2-1, is DVKVTQSSRYLVKRTGEKVFLECVQDMDHENMFWYRQDPGLGLRLIYFSYDVKMKEKGDIPEGYSVSREKKERFSLILESASTNQTSMYLCASSLLDRLYNEQFFGPGTRLTVL.